A selection of T cell receptor beta chains follows, all from one sample in a study of identical twins. TCRdb ran MiXCR on the 5' RACE reads and lists one entry per CDR3 protein. The profile shows some 190,000 distinct CDR3 sequences, about 15% of them singletons. This same sample was also taken into another study, of T cells expressing NK-cell markers.

Sample: CD8+ T cells sorted from blood. The receptors here all came from a woman aged 18-29 years in good health. CDR3s include the opening cysteine and the closing phenylalanine or tryptophan. The D gene is left open where the match is weak. Only some rows state a clone size, as once, few, many or a class for expanded clones.

D	V	J	size	CDR3	DNA
NA	TRBV6-1	TRBJ2-7	many	CASTQQESYEQYF	TGTGCCAGCACCCAACAGGAGTCCTACGAGCAGTACTTC
TRBD2	TRBV10-3	TRBJ2-1	NA	CATGTSGMLWSYNEQFF	TGTGCCACAGGGACTAGCGGGATGCTTTGGTCCTACAATGAGCAGTTCTTC
TRBD1	TRBV7-9	TRBJ2-7	few	CASGGQVNDEQYF	TGTGCCAGCGGGGGACAGGTTAATGACGAGCAGTACTTC
NA	TRBV3-1	TRBJ2-6	few	CASSHVGSGANVLTF	TGTGCCAGCAGCCATGTAGGCTCTGGGGCCAACGTCCTGACTTTC
TRBD1	TRBV5-5	TRBJ2-1	NA	CASSLGTVSYNEQFF	TGTGCCAGCAGTTTAGGGACAGTGTCCTACAATGAGCAGTTCTTC
NA	TRBV10-2	TRBJ2-3	few	CASSDEAGALTDTQYF	TGCGCCAGCAGTGATGAGGCGGGGGCCTTGACAGATACGCAGTATTTT
NA	TRBV11-2	TRBJ1-1	NA	CASSFLPTEAFF	TGTGCCAGCAGCTTCCTGCCAACTGAAGCTTTCTTT
TRBD1	TRBV13	TRBJ1-1	NA	CASSFGQGLGNTEAFF	TGTGCCAGCAGCTTCGGACAGGGATTGGGAAACACTGAAGCTTTCTTT
NA	TRBV3-1	TRBJ2-1	NA	CASSQEQGTNEQFF	TGTGCCAGCAGCCAGGAGCAGGGTACCAATGAGCAGTTCTTC
NA	TRBV20-1	TRBJ2-5	NA	CSAPVLRETQYF	TGCAGTGCCCCAGTCTTGCGCGAGACCCAGTACTTC
NA	TRBV9	TRBJ2-5	many	CASSVDGGLETQYF	TGTGCCAGCAGCGTAGATGGGGGGCTGGAGACCCAGTACTTC
NA	TRBV11-2	TRBJ2-3	NA	CASSGPAQTQYF	TGTGCCAGCAGCGGTCCGGCGCAGACGCAGTATTTT
NA	TRBV11-3	TRBJ2-5	NA	CASSLVQLETQYF	TGTGCCAGCAGCTTAGTTCAGCTAGAGACCCAGTACTTC
NA	TRBV11-3	TRBJ2-1	NA	CASSSLGVVSYNEQFF	TGTGCCAGCAGCAGCCTCGGGGTCGTCTCCTACAATGAGCAGTTCTTC
NA	TRBV11-3	TRBJ1-1	NA	CASSLERGTEAFF	TGTGCCAGCAGCTTAGAGCGGGGCACTGAAGCTTTCTTT
NA	TRBV4-3	TRBJ2-7	medium-sized	CASSQVLDGYEQYF	TGCGCCAGCAGCCAAGTTCTGGACGGCTACGAGCAGTACTTC
TRBD2	TRBV25-1	TRBJ2-1	few	CASSTRTSTYNEQFF	TGTGCCAGCAGCACCAGGACTAGTACCTACAATGAGCAGTTCTTC
TRBD1	TRBV7-2	TRBJ2-5	NA	CASSPRQGASRETQYF	TGTGCCAGCAGCCCCCGACAGGGGGCTAGTAGGGAGACCCAGTACTTC
NA	TRBV10-3	TRBJ2-7	NA	CAISETRQRVSYEQYF	TGTGCCATCAGTGAAACGAGACAGAGGGTGTCCTACGAGCAGTACTTC
TRBD2	TRBV12-3/TRBV12-4	TRBJ2-3	few	CASSWTSGRLITTDTQYF	TGTGCCAGCAGTTGGACTAGCGGGAGACTCATAACCACAGATACGCAGTATTTT
NA	TRBV4-1	TRBJ2-7	NA	CASSQDKGLDPYEQYF	TGCGCCAGCAGCCAAGATAAAGGGCTCGACCCCTACGAGCAGTACTTC
NA	TRBV29-1	TRBJ2-1	NA	CSVEPFNEQFF	TGCAGCGTTGAGCCATTCAATGAGCAGTTCTTC
TRBD2	TRBV5-1	TRBJ2-1	NA	CASSLAGPGGNNEQFF	TGCGCCAGCAGCTTGGCGGGTCCGGGGGGGAACAATGAGCAGTTCTTC
TRBD2	TRBV14	TRBJ2-1	many	CASSQWLAGGEQFF	TGTGCCAGCAGCCAATGGCTAGCGGGAGGAGAGCAGTTCTTC
NA	TRBV12-3/TRBV12-4	TRBJ1-1	many	CASSAGNTEAFF	TGTGCCAGCAGTGCAGGGAACACTGAAGCTTTCTTT
NA	TRBV5-1	TRBJ2-1	many	CASSSGLDEQFF	TGCGCCAGCAGCTCGGGACTCGATGAGCAGTTCTTC
TRBD1	TRBV13	TRBJ1-5	NA	CASSLGQGHQPQHF	TGTGCCAGCAGCTTAGGACAGGGGCATCAGCCCCAGCATTTT
TRBD2	TRBV12-3/TRBV12-4	TRBJ2-1	many	CASSGLAGEQFF	TGTGCCAGCTCGGGACTAGCGGGTGAGCAGTTCTTC
TRBD1	TRBV12-3/TRBV12-4	TRBJ1-1	many	CASSETGGGTEAFF	TGTGCCAGCAGTGAGACAGGGGGAGGGACTGAAGCTTTCTTT
NA	TRBV7-2	TRBJ2-5	few	CASSLVGTRDQETQYF	TGTGCCAGCAGCTTAGTCGGTACCCGGGACCAAGAGACCCAGTACTTC
NA	TRBV5-5	TRBJ2-2	once	CASSLWAGAGELFF	TGTGCCAGCAGCTTGTGGGCAGGGGCCGGGGAGCTGTTTTTT
TRBD1	TRBV4-3	TRBJ2-2	NA	CASSQKDDRGRPGELFF	TGCGCCAGCAGCCAAAAAGACGACAGGGGAAGGCCCGGGGAGCTGTTTTTT
NA	TRBV5-6	TRBJ2-7	NA	CASSLSGSFYEQYF	TGTGCCAGCAGCTTGAGCGGTTCTTTCTACGAGCAGTACTTC
NA	TRBV10-1	TRBJ2-3	NA	CASSERLTDTQYF	TGCGCCAGCAGTGAGAGGCTCACAGATACGCAGTATTTT
TRBD2	TRBV11-2	TRBJ2-3	many	CASSFLTSGVDTQYF	TGTGCCAGCAGCTTTTTGACTAGCGGGGTTGATACGCAGTATTTT
NA	TRBV7-2	TRBJ2-3	few	CASSLGFSREADTQYF	TGTGCCAGCAGCTTAGGGTTTTCAAGGGAGGCAGATACGCAGTATTTT
NA	TRBV5-4	TRBJ2-1	few	CASSQRGLYEQFF	TGTGCCAGCAGCCAGAGAGGCTTGTATGAGCAGTTCTTC
NA	TRBV11-1	TRBJ2-1	few	CASSQSHTQGGSYNEQFF	TGTGCCAGCAGCCAAAGCCACACACAGGGCGGCTCCTACAATGAGCAGTTCTTC
TRBD1	TRBV6-5	TRBJ1-2	few	CASSSYRGVTGYTF	TGTGCCAGCAGTTCCTACAGGGGGGTAACTGGCTACACCTTC
TRBD2	TRBV29-1	TRBJ2-2	few	CSLKGSAGGNGELFF	TGCAGCCTTAAAGGGAGTGCGGGGGGAAACGGGGAGCTGTTTTTT
TRBD2	TRBV6-5	TRBJ2-1	many	CASSYAGEGYNEQFF	TGTGCCAGCAGTTACGCGGGGGAGGGCTACAATGAGCAGTTCTTC
TRBD2	TRBV18	TRBJ2-1	once	CASSPLAWTSGSSYNEQFF	TGTGCCAGCTCACCGCTCGCTTGGACTAGCGGTAGCTCCTACAATGAGCAGTTCTTC
NA	TRBV6-2/TRBV6-3	TRBJ1-5	few	CASSPGPEGPQHF	TGTGCCAGCAGTCCCGGACCCGAGGGGCCCCAGCATTTT
TRBD1	TRBV9	TRBJ2-5	NA	CASSPSSGGETQYF	TGTGCCAGCAGTCCCTCCTCAGGGGGAGAGACCCAGTACTTC
NA	TRBV7-8	TRBJ2-7	NA	CASSLIGGYEQYF	TGTGCCAGCAGCTTAATCGGGGGCTACGAGCAGTACTTC
NA	TRBV5-8	TRBJ1-4	few	CASSLGQSNNEKLFF	TGTGCCAGCAGCTTGGGACAGTCCAATAATGAAAAACTGTTTTTT
TRBD1	TRBV5-1	TRBJ1-3	NA	CASSYATGGNTIYF	TGCGCCAGCAGCTACGCGACAGGGGGAAACACCATATATTTT
NA	TRBV4-1	TRBJ2-7	NA	CASSQRSQSGYEQYF	TGCGCCAGCAGCCAGAGAAGTCAGTCCGGCTACGAGCAGTACTTC
TRBD2	TRBV20-1	TRBJ2-1	NA	CSARSGTSGDHNEQFF	TGCAGTGCTAGATCGGGGACTAGCGGAGATCACAATGAGCAGTTCTTC
NA	TRBV4-1	TRBJ2-7	NA	CASSQPTQGYEQYF	TGCGCCAGCAGCCAACCAACACAGGGCTACGAGCAGTACTTC